The 9 T cell receptor beta chains given below trace back to one sample, sequenced in a study of blood T cell repertoires in COVID-19. Assay: immunoSEQ multiplex PCR; the TCRdb copy retains only in-frame clones and omits some. The sample includes about 320,000 clones, around 90% seen only once; the top ten take more than 8.5%. The sequenced material came from PBMCs or T cells enriched from blood (not recorded which). Receptor source: a woman aged 18 to 35 who had recovered from COVID-19.

This clone was counted a single time. The chain recombines TRBV7-2 with TRBJ1-1; no reliable D call. V was clipped by 2 bases and J by 1 base, with 5 bases between them. This CDR3 has 13 amino acids. Looked up from germline, CDR1 is SGHTA and CDR2 is FQGNSA. The CDR3 protein is CASSLIGNTEAFF. The CDR3 nucleotides read TGTGCCAGCAGCTTAATCGGGAACACTGAAGCTTTCTTT.

The V and J genes are TRBV28 and TRBJ1-3; D gene uncertain. Germline CDR1 MDHEN, CDR2 SYDVKM. The CDR3 is 16 amino acids. V was clipped by 10 bases and J by 0 bases, with 19 bases between them. CDR3 loop: CATLNGGPSSGNTIYF. CDR3 DNA sequence: TGTGCCACCCTTAACGGCGGCCCAAGCTCTGGAAACACCATATATTTT.

The genes are TRBV28 and TRBJ2-7; no firm D call. Germline lookup yields CDR1 MDHEN and CDR2 SYDVKM. CDR3 length equals 13 residues. V lost 5 bases and J 5 bases, leaving 13 bases between the germline ends. The CDR3 region is CASSTRPGHEQYF. CDR3 in DNA: TGTGCCAGCAGTACCCGACCTGGGCACGAGCAGTACTTC.

J is TRBJ2-7 and V is TRBV30; 7 nucleotides match TRBD1. The CDR3 extends over 12 amino acids. Germline V gives CDR1 GTSNPN, CDR2 SVGIG (reference sequence). V gave up 5 bases and J gave up 4 bases; unmatched junction bases: 5. Here the CDR3 DNA reads TGTGCCTGGCAGACAGGGTTTTACGAGCAGTACTTC. The encoded protein is CAWQTGFYEQYF.

The chain couples TRBV6-2 or TRBV6-3 to TRBJ2-7, with D maybe TRBD2 (6 bases). The CDR3 contains 19 residues. Germline V gene data show CDR1 as MNHEY and CDR2 as SVGEGT. Trimming took off 4 bases at V and 3 bases at J, with 28 bases between the two ends. The CDR3 DNA follows: TGTGCCAGCAGTTGGGGAGGCCCGAGGCGGTCCGATCGACTCTACGAGCAGTACTTC. This gives the protein CASSWGGPRRSDRLYEQYF.

The chain links TRBV12-5 to TRBJ1-5; 7 nucleotides match TRBD1. V lost 1 base and J lost 2; bases outside the gene matches: 5. The CDR3 runs to 16 residues. Germline CDR1 and CDR2: LGHNT and FRNRAP. For the CDR3, the DNA is TGTGCTAGTGGTTTGGCTCGGGACAGACGCAATCAGCCCCAGCATTTT. Its translation: CASGLARDRRNQPQHF.

The chain combines TRBV11-2 with TRBJ2-1; TRBD2 aligns across 13 bases. CDR1 and CDR2 from the germline V gene are SGHAT and FQNNGV. This CDR3 has 16 amino acids. With 4 bases clipped from V and 4 bases from J, the junction kept 4 bases outside the gene matches. The CDR3 sequence is CASSSGLAGIYNEQFF. CDR3 DNA: TGTGCCAGCAGCTCGGGACTAGCGGGAATTTACAATGAGCAGTTCTTC. Using reference TRBV11-2 and TRBJ2-1 for the parts outside the CDR3, the full variable domain is EAGVAQSPRYKIIEKRQSVAFWCNPISGHATLYWYQQILGQGPKLLIQFQNNGVVDDSQLPKDRFSAERLKGVDSTLKIQPAKLEDSAVYLCASSSGLAGIYNEQFFGPGTRLTVL.

The J gene is TRBJ2-1, the V gene TRBV5-1; the match to TRBD1 covers 8 bases. CDR1 and CDR2 (germline): SGHRS, YFSETQ. The CDR3 is 15 residues long. The ends lost 0 bases at V and 7 bases at J; junction bases unmatched: 6. In nucleotides, the CDR3 is TGCGCCAGCAGCTTGGAGGGACAGGATCTAAATGAGCAGTTCTTC. As protein: CASSLEGQDLNEQFF.

The J gene is TRBJ1-5, the V gene TRBV5-8; D ambiguous. The germline CDR1 and CDR2 sequences are SGHTS and YDEGEE. CDR3 length: 16 amino acids. The V and J ends lost 4 bases and 0 bases respectively, with 14 bases between them. CDR3 in amino acids: CASSRVVGDSNQPQHF. The CDR3 DNA reads TGTGCCAGCAGCCGAGTGGTGGGAGATAGCAATCAGCCCCAGCATTTT.